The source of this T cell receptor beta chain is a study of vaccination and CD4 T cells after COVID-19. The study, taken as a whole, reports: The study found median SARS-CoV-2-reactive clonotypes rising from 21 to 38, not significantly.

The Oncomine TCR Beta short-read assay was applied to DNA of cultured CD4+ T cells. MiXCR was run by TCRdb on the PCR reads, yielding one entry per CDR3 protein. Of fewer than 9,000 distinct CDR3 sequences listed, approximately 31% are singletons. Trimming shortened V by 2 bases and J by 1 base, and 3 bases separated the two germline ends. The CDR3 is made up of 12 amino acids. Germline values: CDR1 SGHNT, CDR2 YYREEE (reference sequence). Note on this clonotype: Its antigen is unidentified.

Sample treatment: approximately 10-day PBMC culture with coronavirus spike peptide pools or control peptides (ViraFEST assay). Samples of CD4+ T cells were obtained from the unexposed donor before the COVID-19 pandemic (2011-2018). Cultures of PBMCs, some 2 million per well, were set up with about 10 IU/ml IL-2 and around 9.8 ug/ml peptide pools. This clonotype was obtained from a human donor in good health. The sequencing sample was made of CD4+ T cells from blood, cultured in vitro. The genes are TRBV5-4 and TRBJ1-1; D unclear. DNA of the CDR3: TGTGCCAGCAGCTTAACGAACACTGAAGCTTTCTTT. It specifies CASSLTNTEAFF. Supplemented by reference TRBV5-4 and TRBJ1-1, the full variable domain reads ETGVTQSPTHLIKTRGQQVTLRCSSQSGHNTVSWYQQALGQGPQFIFQYYREEENGRGNFPPRFSGLQFPNYSSELNVNALELDDSALYLCASSLTNTEAFFGQGTRLTVV.